The present T cell receptor (beta chain) was sequenced within a study of cytomegalovirus exposure and HLA in healthy donors. Study findings and constraints: There were a few CMV-associated chains whose specificity for CMV antigens was confirmed in vitro. Indistinguishable V segments, including TRBV6-2 and TRBV6-3, were excluded. The authors listed 150 or so TCR beta chains as cytomegalovirus-associated.

With regard to this clone: Its antigen is as yet unknown.

PCR used 60 Vbeta primers and 13 Jbeta primers. Some clones are missing from TCRdb's copy, which holds only in-frame ones; the method was immunoSEQ multiplex PCR. The sample shows some 130,000 clones, more than 60% of them seen only once. From germline, CDR1 is SGHDT and CDR2 YYEEEE. With 4 bases removed from V and 4 bases from J, the gap between germline ends came to 8 bases. CDR3 length: 13 amino acids. The receptor was derived from a woman between 40 and 50 years old in good health and CMV-seronegative. The gene calls are TRBV5-6 and TRBJ2-2; no firm D call. The material sequenced was PBMCs. Written as DNA, the CDR3 is TGTGCCAGCAGCCGGGTTGGCACCGGGGAGCTGTTTTTT. Translated, it gives CASSRVGTGELFF.